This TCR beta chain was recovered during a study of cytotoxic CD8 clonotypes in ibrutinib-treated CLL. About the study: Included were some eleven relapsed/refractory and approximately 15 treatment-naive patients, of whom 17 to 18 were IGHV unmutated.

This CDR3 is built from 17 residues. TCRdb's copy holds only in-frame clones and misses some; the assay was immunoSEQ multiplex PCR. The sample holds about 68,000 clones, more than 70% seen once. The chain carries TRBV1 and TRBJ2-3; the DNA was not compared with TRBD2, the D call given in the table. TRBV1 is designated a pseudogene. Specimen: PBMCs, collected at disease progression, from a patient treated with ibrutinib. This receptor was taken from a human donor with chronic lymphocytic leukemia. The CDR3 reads CTSSQERAGGPPDTQYF. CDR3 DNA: TGCACCAGCAGCCAAGAGAGGGCGGGAGGCCCCCCAGATACGCAGTATTTT.